Listed here are 3 T cell receptor beta chains from one sample, sequenced in a study of technical replicates of blood from a few donors (dated by TCRdb to 2016 to 2017). Library method: the immunoSEQ multiplex PCR assay. TCRdb took over this immuneACCESS table, retaining in-frame rearrangements with V and J assigned. Such tables are incomplete; in checked studies, under half of the missing clones stem from an unresolved V gene, and the remainder is unexplained. In all, the sample holds about 56,000 clones, and about 95% of those were seen once. The ten largest clones take up roughly 3.1% of the sample. Sample: PBMCs. Receptor source: a human donor in good health. Some clones in this sample may be carry-over from other donors' samples.

This chain joins TRBV6-1 and TRBJ1-2; D uncertain. The CDR3 loop spans 16 amino acids. The V end was cut by 0 bases, the J end by 8 bases, with 19 bases between. Germline assignment: CDR1 MNHNS and CDR2 SASEGT. This chain's CDR3 is CASSEARAAWLEGYTF. CDR3 in DNA: TGTGCCAGCAGTGAAGCGCGAGCAGCTTGGTTGGAGGGCTACACCTTC.

The V and J genes are TRBV2 and TRBJ1-5, with D perhaps matching TRBD1 (5 bases). Trimming took 6 bases from V and 0 from J, leaving 15 bases between them. The length of the CDR3 is 16 residues. Germline V gene lookup returns CDR1 SNHLY and CDR2 FYNNEI. Here the CDR3 reads CASRDPQGYSNQPQHF. Written as DNA, the CDR3 is TGTGCCAGCAGAGACCCTCAGGGTTATAGCAATCAGCCCCAGCATTTT.

Here the CDR3 reads CASSPGTISNEKLFF. Written as DNA, the CDR3 is TGTGCCAGCAGCCCGGGGACTATCTCTAATGAAAAACTGTTTTTT. The V call is TRBV11-2, the J call TRBJ1-4; D perhaps matches TRBD1 (5 bases). This CDR3 has 15 residues. V was clipped by 5 bases and J by 3 bases, with 13 bases between them. The germline V gene encodes CDR1 SGHAT and CDR2 FQNNGV. Variable domain in full (rest from reference TRBV11-2 and TRBJ1-4): EAGVAQSPRYKIIEKRQSVAFWCNPISGHATLYWYQQILGQGPKLLIQFQNNGVVDDSQLPKDRFSAERLKGVDSTLKIQPAKLEDSAVYLCASSPGTISNEKLFFGSGTQLSVL.